This T cell receptor (beta chain) is drawn from a study of T cells in localized non-small cell lung cancer. A word on this clone: Antigen specificity is unknown.

Clones were sequenced by immunoSEQ multiplex PCR, and TCRdb holds only the in-frame ones, with some missing. This table holds some 50,000 clones, approximately 88% found once. Findings and caveats of the study: In adjacent lung appeared a median 57 of the top 100 tumor clones. Sequence data derive from only one tumor region, so heterogeneity remains possible. Tumor trailed uninvolved adjacent lung in T cell clonality, which peaked there.

From germline, CDR1 is SEHNR and CDR2 FQNEAQ (reference sequence). This CDR3 is built from 13 residues. V lost 3 bases, J lost 5 bases, and 2 bases stayed unmatched. This sequence was found in a man between 40 and 70 years old with stage III lung adenocarcinoma. This sequence joins TRBV7-9 and TRBJ2-3, with 7 positions matching TRBD2. The sample in question was peripheral blood mononuclear cells, obtained before any cancer treatment. The CDR3 sequence: CASSFSGGDTQYF. CDR3 DNA: TGTGCCAGCAGCTTTTCGGGAGGAGATACGCAGTATTTT.